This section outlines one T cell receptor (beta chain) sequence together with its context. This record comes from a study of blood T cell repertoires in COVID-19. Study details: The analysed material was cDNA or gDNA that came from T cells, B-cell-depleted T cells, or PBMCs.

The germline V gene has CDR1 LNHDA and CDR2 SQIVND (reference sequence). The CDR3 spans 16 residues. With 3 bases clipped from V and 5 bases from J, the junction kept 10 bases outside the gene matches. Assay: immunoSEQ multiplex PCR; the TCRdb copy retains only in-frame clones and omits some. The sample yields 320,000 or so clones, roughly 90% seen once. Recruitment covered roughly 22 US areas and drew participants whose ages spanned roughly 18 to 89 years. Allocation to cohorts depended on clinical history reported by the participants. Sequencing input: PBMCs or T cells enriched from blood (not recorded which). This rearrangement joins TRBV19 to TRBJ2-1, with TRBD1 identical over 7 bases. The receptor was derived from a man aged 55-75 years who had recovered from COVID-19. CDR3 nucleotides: TGTGCCAGTAGTATTGCCGACAGGGTCTTCAACAATGAGCAGTTCTTC. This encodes CASSIADRVFNNEQFF.